The 11 T cell receptor beta chains listed next were all sequenced from one sample in a study of blood T cell repertoires in COVID-19. Sequencing used immunoSEQ multiplex PCR; TCRdb keeps in-frame clones, though not all of them. The table records about 97,000 clones, about 90% of them present only once. Input material: peripheral blood. These receptors all stem from a man over 45 with active COVID-19.

CDR3 sequence reads: CASSSPGGAGANVLTF. The CDR3 coding sequence is TGTGCCAGCTCCTCCCCCGGGGGGGCTGGGGCCAACGTCCTGACTTTC. The chain links TRBV5-4 to TRBJ2-6, with TRBD2 matching 8 bases. In germline, CDR1 is SGHNT, CDR2 YYREEE (reference sequence). CDR3 length equals 16 residues. The J segment lost 2 bases and the V segment lost 7 bases, leaving 8 bases of the junction unmatched.

This clone appeared a few times. The chain combines TRBV7-9 with TRBJ1-1, with no clear D. The CDR3 contains 15 residues. Trimming removed 4 bases from V and 0 bases from J, with 12 bases in between. The germline V gene encodes CDR1 SEHNR and CDR2 FQNEAQ (reference sequence). CDR3 bases: TGTGCCAGCAGCTCGGGAGCGGTGGTGAACACTGAAGCTTTCTTT. Amino acid sequence: CASSSGAVVNTEAFF.

Here the CDR3 DNA reads TGTGCCAGCAAGGGGGACAACTCCTACGAGCAGTACTTC. It yields the protein CASKGDNSYEQYF. V and J are TRBV6-6 and TRBJ2-7; D may be TRBD1 (6 bases). Trimming stripped 7 bases from V and 0 bases from J, with 10 bases between. The CDR3 is made up of 13 amino acids. The germline V gene encodes CDR1 MNHNY and CDR2 SVGAGI (reference sequence).

The genes are TRBV20-1 and TRBJ1-6; D gene uncertain. Trimming pared 3 bases from V and 5 bases from J, leaving 8 bases between. CDR1 and CDR2 from the germline V gene are DFQATT and SNEGSKA (reference sequence). The CDR3 has 13 residues. The CDR3 bases are TGCAGTGCTAGTTGGGGAGATAATTCACCCCTCCACTTT. Its protein is CSASWGDNSPLHF.

The rearrangement uses TRBV5-1 and TRBJ1-1; D not certain. The germline V gene has CDR1 SGHRS and CDR2 YFSETQ. Trimming left V 2 bases short and J 1 base short, with 12 bases between. The CDR3 covers 15 residues. As DNA, the CDR3 is TGCGCCAGCAGCTTTGGGCCCTCTCAGAACACTGAAGCTTTCTTT. It specifies CASSFGPSQNTEAFF. Looking up the rest from reference TRBV5-1 and TRBJ1-1 gives the full variable domain: KAGVTQTPRYLIKTRGQQVTLSCSPISGHRSVSWYQQTPGQGLQFLFEYFSETQRNKGNFPGRFSGRQFSNSRSEMNVSTLELGDSALYLCASSFGPSQNTEAFFGQGTRLTVV.

This clone was detected once. The rearrangement joins TRBV6-5 to TRBJ2-3, with 11 bases that match TRBD2. Germline loops: CDR1 MNHEY, CDR2 SVGAGI. V lost 6 bases and J lost 0; bases outside the gene matches: 2. The CDR3 loop spans 15 amino acids. CDR3 in DNA: TGTGCCAGCAGCCTAGCGGGGGGAAGCACAGATACGCAGTATTTT. It translates to CASSLAGGSTDTQYF.

The V gene is TRBV27, the J gene TRBJ2-2; D gene ambiguous. Deletions cut 5 bases from V and 7 bases from J, with 14 bases between. The CDR3 spans 14 residues. Per germline, CDR1 MNHEY and CDR2 SMNVEV (reference sequence). The CDR3 DNA reads as TGTGCCAGCAGTCCTCTCGAGGCGAGCGGGGAGCTGTTTTTT. Encoded protein: CASSPLEASGELFF.

The chain combines TRBV4-1 with TRBJ1-2, with a weak D call TRBD1 (6 bases). V gave up 1 base and J gave up 3 bases, with 9 bases separating them. This CDR3 region has 14 residues. From germline, CDR1 is MGHRA and CDR2 YSYEKL. The CDR3 loop is CASSQGAGDYGYTF. CDR3 nucleotides: TGCGCCAGCAGCCAAGGGGCAGGGGACTATGGCTACACCTTC.

The chain carries TRBV4-1 and TRBJ2-1; TRBD1 agrees at 7 bases. The V gene end was trimmed by 4 bases and the J gene end by 2 bases; junction bases not matched to a gene: 5. This CDR3 comprises 15 residues. Germline CDR1 is MGHRA and CDR2 is YSYEKL. DNA for the CDR3: TGCGCCAGCAGCCTCCAGACAGGGACCTACAATGAGCAGTTCTTC. It codes for CASSLQTGTYNEQFF.

The V call is TRBV29-1, the J call TRBJ2-2; 7 bases are shared with TRBD2. The ends lost 5 bases at V and 6 bases at J; junction bases unmatched: 6. The CDR3 sequence is 13 residues long. Germline V lookup: CDR1 SQVTM, CDR2 ANQGSEA. The DNA for the CDR3 is TGCAGCGTTCTGGAGGGGAGGGCCGGGGAGCTGTTTTTT. This sequence encodes CSVLEGRAGELFF.

This clone was counted between two and nine times. The chain links TRBV7-8 to TRBJ1-4; TRBD1 aligns across 7 bases. Germline V gene sequence: CDR1 SGHVS, CDR2 FQNEAQ. The ends lost 2 bases at V and 4 bases at J; junction bases unmatched: 4. The CDR3 runs to 15 residues. DNA of the CDR3: TGTGCCAGCAGCTTATCCGGGACAGATAATGAAAAACTGTTTTTT. Protein sequence: CASSLSGTDNEKLFF.